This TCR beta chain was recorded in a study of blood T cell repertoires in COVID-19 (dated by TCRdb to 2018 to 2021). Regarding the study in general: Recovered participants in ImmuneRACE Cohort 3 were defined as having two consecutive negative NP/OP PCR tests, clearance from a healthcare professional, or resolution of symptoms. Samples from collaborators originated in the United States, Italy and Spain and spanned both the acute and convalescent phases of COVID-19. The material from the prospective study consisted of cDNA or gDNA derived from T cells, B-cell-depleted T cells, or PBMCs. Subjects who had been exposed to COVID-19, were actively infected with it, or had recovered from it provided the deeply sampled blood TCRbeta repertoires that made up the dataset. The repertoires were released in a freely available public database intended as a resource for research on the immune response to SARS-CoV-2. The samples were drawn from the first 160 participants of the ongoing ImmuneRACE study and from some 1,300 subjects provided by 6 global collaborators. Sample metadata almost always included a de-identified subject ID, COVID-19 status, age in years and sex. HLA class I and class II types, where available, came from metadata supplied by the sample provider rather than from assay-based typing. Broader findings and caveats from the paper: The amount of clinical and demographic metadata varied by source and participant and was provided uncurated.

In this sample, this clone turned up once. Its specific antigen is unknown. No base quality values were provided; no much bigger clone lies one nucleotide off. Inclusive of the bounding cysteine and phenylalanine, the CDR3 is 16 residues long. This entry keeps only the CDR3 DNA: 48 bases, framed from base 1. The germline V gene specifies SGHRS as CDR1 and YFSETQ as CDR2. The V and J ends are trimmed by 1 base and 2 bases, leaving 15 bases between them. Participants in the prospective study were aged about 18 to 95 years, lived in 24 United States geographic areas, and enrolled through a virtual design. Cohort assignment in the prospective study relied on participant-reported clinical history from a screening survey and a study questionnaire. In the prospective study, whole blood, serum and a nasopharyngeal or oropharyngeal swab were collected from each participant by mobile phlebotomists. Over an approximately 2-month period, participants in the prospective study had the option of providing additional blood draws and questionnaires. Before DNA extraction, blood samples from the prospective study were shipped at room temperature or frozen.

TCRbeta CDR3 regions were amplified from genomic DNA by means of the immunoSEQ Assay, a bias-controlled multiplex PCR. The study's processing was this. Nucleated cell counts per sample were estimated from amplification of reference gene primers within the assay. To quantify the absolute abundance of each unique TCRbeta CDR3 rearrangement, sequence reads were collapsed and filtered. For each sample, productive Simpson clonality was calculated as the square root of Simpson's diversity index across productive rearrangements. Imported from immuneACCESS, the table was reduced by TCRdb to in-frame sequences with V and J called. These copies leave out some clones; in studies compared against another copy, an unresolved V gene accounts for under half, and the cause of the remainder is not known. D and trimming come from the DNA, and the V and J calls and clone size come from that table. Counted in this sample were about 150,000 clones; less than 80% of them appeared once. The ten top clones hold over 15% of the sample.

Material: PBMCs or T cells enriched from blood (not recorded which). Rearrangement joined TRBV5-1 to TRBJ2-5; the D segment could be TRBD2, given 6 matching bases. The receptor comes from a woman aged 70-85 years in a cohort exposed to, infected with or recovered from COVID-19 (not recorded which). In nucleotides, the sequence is TGCGCCAGCAGCTTGTTGGGGACTGGACCACAAGAGACCCAGTACTTC. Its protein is CASSLLGTGPQETQYF. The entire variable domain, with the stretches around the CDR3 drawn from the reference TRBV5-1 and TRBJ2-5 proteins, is KAGVTQTPRYLIKTRGQQVTLSCSPISGHRSVSWYQQTPGQGLQFLFEYFSETQRNKGNFPGRFSGRQFSNSRSEMNVSTLELGDSALYLCASSLLGTGPQETQYFGPGTRLLVL.